This TCR beta chain was captured in a study of blood T cell repertoires in COVID-19. Study overall: The origin of the acute and convalescent COVID-19 samples was the United States, Italy and Spain.

Germline V CDR1 and CDR2: MDHEN, SYDVKM. The CDR3 extends over 13 amino acids. Trimming shortened V by 8 bases and J by 2 bases, and 10 bases separated the two germline ends. Some clones are missing from TCRdb's copy, which holds only in-frame ones; the method was immunoSEQ multiplex PCR. Counted here are about 81,000 clones, less than 85% occurring once; the ten biggest clones make up roughly 13%. The specimen sequenced was peripheral blood. J is TRBJ1-5 and V is TRBV28; D unresolved. This TCR was sampled from a human donor in a cohort sampled during active COVID-19. CDR3 amino acids: CASSAPGNQPQHF. The CDR3, as DNA: TGTGCCAGCTCTGCCCCGGGCAATCAGCCCCAGCATTTT.